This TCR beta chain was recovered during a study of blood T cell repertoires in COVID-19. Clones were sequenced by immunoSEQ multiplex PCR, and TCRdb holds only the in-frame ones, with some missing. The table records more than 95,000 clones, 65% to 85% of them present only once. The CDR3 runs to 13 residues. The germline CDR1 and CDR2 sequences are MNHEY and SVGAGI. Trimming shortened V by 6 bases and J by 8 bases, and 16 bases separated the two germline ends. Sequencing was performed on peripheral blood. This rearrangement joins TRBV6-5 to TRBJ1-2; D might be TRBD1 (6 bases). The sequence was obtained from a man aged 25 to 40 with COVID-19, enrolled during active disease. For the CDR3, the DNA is TGTGCCAGCAGCCGAGGGGGTGCAGGCGGCTACACCTTC. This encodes CASSRGGAGGYTF.